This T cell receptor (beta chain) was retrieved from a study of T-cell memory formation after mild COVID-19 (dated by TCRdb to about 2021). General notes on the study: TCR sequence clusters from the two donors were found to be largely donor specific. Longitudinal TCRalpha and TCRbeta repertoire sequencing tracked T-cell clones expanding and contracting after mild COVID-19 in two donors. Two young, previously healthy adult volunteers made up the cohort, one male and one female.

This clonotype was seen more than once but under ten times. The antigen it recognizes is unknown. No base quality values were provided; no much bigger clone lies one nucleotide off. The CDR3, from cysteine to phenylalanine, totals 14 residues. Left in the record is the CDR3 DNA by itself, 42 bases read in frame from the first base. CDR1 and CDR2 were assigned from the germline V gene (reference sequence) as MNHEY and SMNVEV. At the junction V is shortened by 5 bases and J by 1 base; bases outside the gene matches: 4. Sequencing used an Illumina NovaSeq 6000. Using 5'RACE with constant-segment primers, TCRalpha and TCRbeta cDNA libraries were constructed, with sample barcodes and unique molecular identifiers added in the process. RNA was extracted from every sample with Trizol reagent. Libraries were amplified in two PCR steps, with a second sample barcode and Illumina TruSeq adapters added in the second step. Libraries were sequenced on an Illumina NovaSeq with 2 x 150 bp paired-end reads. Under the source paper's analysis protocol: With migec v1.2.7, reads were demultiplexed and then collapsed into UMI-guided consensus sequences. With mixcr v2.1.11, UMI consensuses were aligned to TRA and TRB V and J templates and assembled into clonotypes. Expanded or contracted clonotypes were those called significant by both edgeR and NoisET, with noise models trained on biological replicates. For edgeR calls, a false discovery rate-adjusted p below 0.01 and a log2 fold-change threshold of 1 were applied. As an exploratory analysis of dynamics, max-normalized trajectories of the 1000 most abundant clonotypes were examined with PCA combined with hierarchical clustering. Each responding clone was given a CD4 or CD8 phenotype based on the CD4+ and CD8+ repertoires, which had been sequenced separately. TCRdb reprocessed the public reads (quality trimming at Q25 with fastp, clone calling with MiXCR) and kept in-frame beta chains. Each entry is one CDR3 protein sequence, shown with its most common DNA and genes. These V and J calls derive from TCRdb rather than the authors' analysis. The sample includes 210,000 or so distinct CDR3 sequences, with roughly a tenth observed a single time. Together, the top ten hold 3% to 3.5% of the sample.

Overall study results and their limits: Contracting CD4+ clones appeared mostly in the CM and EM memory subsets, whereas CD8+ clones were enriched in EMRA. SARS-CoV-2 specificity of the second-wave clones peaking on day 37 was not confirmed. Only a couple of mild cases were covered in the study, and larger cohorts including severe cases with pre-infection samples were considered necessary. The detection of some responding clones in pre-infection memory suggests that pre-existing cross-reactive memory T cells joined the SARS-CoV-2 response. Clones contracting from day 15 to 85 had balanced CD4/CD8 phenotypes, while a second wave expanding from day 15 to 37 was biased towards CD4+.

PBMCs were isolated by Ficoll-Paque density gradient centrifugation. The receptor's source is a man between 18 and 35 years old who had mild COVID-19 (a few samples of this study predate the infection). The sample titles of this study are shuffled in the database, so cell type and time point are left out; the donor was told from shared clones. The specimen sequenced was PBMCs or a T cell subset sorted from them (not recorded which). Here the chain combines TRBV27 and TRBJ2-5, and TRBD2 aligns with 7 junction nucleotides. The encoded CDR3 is CASSLKRGQETQYF. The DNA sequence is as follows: TGTGCCAGCAGTCTAAAGCGGGGCCAAGAGACCCAGTACTTC.